The rows below give T cell receptor beta chains drawn from one sample of a study of CXCR3-negative and CXCR3-positive naive CD8 T cells. With the 5' RACE reads reprocessed, TCRdb shows one record per CDR3 protein and no DNA. The repertoire table contains some 130,000 distinct CDR3 sequences. What was sequenced was naive CXCR3- CD8+ T cells from blood. The receptor source for this set is a human donor in good health. Some clones in this sample may be carry-over from other donors' samples. Each CDR3 is given with its conserved first and last residue.

TRBJ1-1 TRBV10-3 CAISRDYTNTEAFF
TRBJ2-1 TRBV13 CASSLDLLAGEQFF
TRBJ2-7 TRBV12-3/TRBV12-4 CASSPTGIREYEQYF
TRBJ2-3 TRBV11-2 CASSLGATSSDTQYF
TRBJ2-7 TRBV7-9 CASSPPRAGYEQYF
TRBJ2-1 TRBV5-6 CASSQRGAYNEQFF
TRBJ1-2 TRBV28 CASSTDRIGYYGYTF
TRBJ2-3 TRBV29-1 CSVDKWAEDSTDTQYF
TRBJ2-3 TRBV5-4 CASSSHLTGPDTQYF
TRBJ2-3 TRBV7-3 CARPHCGSTDTQYF
TRBJ2-1 TRBV3-1 CASSQGLTGRVEQFF
TRBJ2-3 TRBV28 CASSFPRVRRESTDTQYF
TRBJ2-2 TRBV3-1 CASSQIAGSNTGELFF
TRBJ2-7 TRBV28 CASRSRIFRTVAGQYF
TRBJ2-1 TRBV24-1 CATSDSWTVYNEQFF
TRBJ1-2 TRBV7-9 CASSPGGLNYGYTF
TRBJ2-1 TRBV7-6 CASSDVGGRYNEQFF
TRBJ1-5 TRBV6-5 CASSSNKDQPQHF
TRBJ2-1 TRBV12-3/TRBV12-4 CASSLGDGYNEQFF
TRBJ1-1 TRBV11-2 CASSLDQDRVGEMDTEAFF
TRBJ2-1 TRBV5-6 CASSSGTSRGEQFF
TRBJ2-1 TRBV7-9 CASSFWSGYDNEQFF
TRBJ2-7 TRBV7-9 CASSLAPGDYEQYF
TRBJ2-3 TRBV9 CASSVPTSGDTDTQYF
TRBJ2-1 TRBV20-1 CSASPGWGGGSSYNEQFF
TRBJ2-7 TRBV28 CASSPGQGMGEQYF
TRBJ2-5 TRBV27 CASHRGQGETQYF
TRBJ1-1 TRBV15 CATSRATANTPEAFF
TRBJ2-5 TRBV20-1 CSARRDRDPGWDTQYF
TRBJ2-2 TRBV28 CASSTRISGRVTGELFF
TRBJ2-1 TRBV14 CASSPDGYDNEQFF
TRBJ2-7 TRBV5-1 CASSLAQGAYEQYF
TRBJ2-1 TRBV7-2 CASSLALAYNEQFF
TRBJ1-4 TRBV19 CASSEGMDEKLFF
TRBJ2-5 TRBV14 CASSQPRTGLQETQYF
TRBJ2-7 TRBV7-9 CASSQATYEQYF
TRBJ2-1 TRBV12-3/TRBV12-4 CASSLVGVAGASSYNEQFF
TRBJ2-7 TRBV5-1 CASSPWTASYEQYF
TRBJ2-7 TRBV4-3 CASSWQLAYEQYF
TRBJ2-7 TRBV12-3/TRBV12-4 CASSLGRHEQYF
TRBJ1-2 TRBV6-6 CASTAGSNYGYTF
TRBJ1-6 TRBV23-1 CASSQSVLRGSRSPLHF
TRBJ1-5 TRBV7-2 CASSLDKGRSNQPQHF
TRBJ2-5 TRBV6-2/TRBV6-3 CASKGGTGVDQETQYF
TRBJ2-5 TRBV29-1 CSVEAPGQETQYF
TRBJ2-7 TRBV5-1 CASSLVGQGSYEQYF
TRBJ2-4 TRBV13 CASSTSDRGNIQYF
TRBJ2-3 TRBV7-8 CASSLMGNRGFGTDTQYF
TRBJ2-1 TRBV5-5 CASSLDRDGYNEQFF
TRBJ2-7 TRBV12-3/TRBV12-4 CASSLVRDINEQYF
TRBJ1-2 TRBV13 CASSLDRQRTENYGYTF
TRBJ2-1 TRBV20-1 CSAPISYNEQFF
TRBJ1-5 TRBV12-3/TRBV12-4 CASSRASRSNQPQHF
TRBJ2-3 TRBV19 CASSHSGASSTDTQYF
TRBJ2-7 TRBV7-9 CASSKVDEQYF
TRBJ2-7 TRBV19 CASNEGLPYEQYF
TRBJ2-1 TRBV5-6 CASSLGGTGGDEQFF
TRBJ2-7 TRBV5-1 CASTPGGAYEQYF
TRBJ1-2 TRBV14 CASSQGLSYGYTF
TRBJ1-1 TRBV30 CAWSLPPGLLGWQEAFF